These 14 T cell receptor beta chains share one sample of origin, sequenced in a study of T-cell reconstitution after alpha-beta-depleted transplantation in children. This sample's TCRbeta library carried unique molecular identifier barcodes. TCRdb recomputed calls from the PCR reads with MiXCR, one row per CDR3 protein. The profile shows around 450,000 distinct CDR3 sequences, 43% of them singletons. The input for sequencing was PBMCs, taken before TCRalphabeta/CD19-depleted stem cell transplant. The receptors here all came from a girl under 10 years old with aplastic anemia, due to receive a stem cell transplant.

This clonotype has more than one count but fewer than ten. The chain employs TRBV5-1 and TRBJ2-1, with 11 nucleotides matching TRBD2. J lost 6 bases, V lost 5 bases, and 4 bases had no gene match. CDR3 length: 14 amino acids. Germline CDR1 SGHRS, CDR2 YFSETQ. DNA of the CDR3: TGCGCCAGCAGGGTAGCGGGGGGGCTCAATGAGCAGTTCTTC. The encoded protein is CASRVAGGLNEQFF.

Only a few counts were recorded for this clonotype. This chain joins TRBV27 and TRBJ2-7; no clear D gene. V lost 5 bases to trimming and J lost 3 bases, with 11 bases between them. The CDR3 loop spans 13 amino acids. The germline CDR1 and CDR2 sequences are MNHEY and SMNVEV (reference sequence). The CDR3 region has the DNA TGTGCCAGCAGTCCCCGGACCCTCTACGAGCAGTACTTC. The encoded protein is CASSPRTLYEQYF.

This chain connects TRBV12-3 or TRBV12-4 to TRBJ2-7, with D unresolved. The length of the CDR3 is 12 residues. Deletions cut 6 bases from V and 2 bases from J, with 8 bases between. The CDR3 spells CASSTTPYEQYF. The CDR3 region has the DNA TGTGCCAGCAGCACAACCCCCTACGAGCAGTACTTC.

The chain combines TRBV6-1 with TRBJ2-1, with 9 bases fitting TRBD1. This CDR3 is 15 amino acids long. Unmatched junction bases numbered 5, after V lost 5 bases and J lost 3 bases. From germline, CDR1 is MNHNS and CDR2 SASEGT. The CDR3 spells CASSIVTGGYNEQFF. DNA of the CDR3: TGTGCCAGCAGTATAGTGACAGGGGGCTACAATGAGCAGTTCTTC.

This clonotype was seen a handful of times. The chain is built from TRBV30 and TRBJ2-1, with 8 bases matching TRBD1. Germline V lookup: CDR1 GTSNPN, CDR2 SVGIG (reference sequence). This CDR3 comprises 14 residues. V shed 6 bases, J shed 7 bases, and the junction held 11 bases outside the gene matches. CDR3 region: CACVEQGGLNEQFF. The CDR3 region has the DNA TGTGCCTGCGTCGAACAGGGGGGCCTAAATGAGCAGTTCTTC.

The genes are TRBV12-3 or TRBV12-4 and TRBJ1-1, with D hard to call. This CDR3 has 16 amino acids. With 8 bases removed from V and 0 bases from J, the gap between germline ends came to 19 bases. CDR3 sequence (DNA): TGTGCCAGCGGCCCGGGTTTCCCTCCCATGAACACTGAAGCTTTCTTT. Its translation is CASGPGFPPMNTEAFF.

DNA for the CDR3: TGCAGTGCTACCCCGACGGGCTATGGCTACACCTTC. It specifies CSATPTGYGYTF. The chain joins TRBV20-1 to TRBJ1-2, with D hard to call. The CDR3 loop spans 12 amino acids. V was cut by 4 bases and J by 4 bases, with 10 bases left in between. Germline CDR1 and CDR2: DFQATT and SNEGSKA (reference sequence).

This clonotype was seen a few times. The chain recombines TRBV2 with TRBJ2-5; D gene unclear. The CDR3 runs 12 residues. Germline V gene sequence: CDR1 SNHLY, CDR2 FYNNEI. V was shortened by 3 bases and J by 7 bases, with 9 bases between the two germline ends. DNA of the CDR3: TGTGCCAGCAGTGAGACGGTTTGGACCCAGTACTTC. It specifies CASSETVWTQYF.

This clonotype has ten or more counts. This chain joins TRBV6-5 and TRBJ2-5; no clear D gene. The CDR3 sequence is 10 residues long. Trimming removed 6 bases from V and 4 bases from J, with 3 bases in between. Germline-derived CDR1 and CDR2 are MNHEY and SVGAGI. CDR3 residues: CASRGETQYF. The CDR3 bases are TGTGCCAGCAGAGGAGAGACCCAGTACTTC.

V and J are TRBV6-1 and TRBJ1-6; 10 nucleotides align to TRBD1. V was pared by 5 bases and J by 8 bases, with 9 bases of the junction left unmatched. Germline V lookup: CDR1 MNHNS, CDR2 SASEGT. The CDR3 sequence is 16 residues long. The CDR3 loop is CASSPGTGALYSPLHF. The CDR3 DNA reads TGTGCCAGCAGTCCCGGGACAGGGGCCTTGTATTCACCCCTCCACTTT.

The chain employs TRBV20-1 and TRBJ1-1; no clear D. The germline gives CDR1 DFQATT, CDR2 SNEGSKA (reference sequence). The CDR3 length is 11 residues. Trimming shortened V by 6 bases and J by 6 bases, and 11 bases separated the two germline ends. CDR3 nucleotide sequence: TGCAGTGCCAATCAACACGCTGAAGCTTTCTTT. Encoded protein: CSANQHAEAFF.

The V gene is TRBV5-1, the J gene TRBJ1-2, with unresolved D. In germline, CDR1 is SGHRS, CDR2 YFSETQ. V lost 1 base and J lost 4, with 17 bases in between. The CDR3 runs 16 residues. Written as DNA, the CDR3 is TGCGCCAGCAGCTTGTCGTCTCGGATTGGAGGCTATGGCTACACCTTC. This encodes CASSLSSRIGGYGYTF.

The rearrangement links TRBV5-6 to TRBJ1-1; TRBD1 is a possible D gene (5 bases). The germline V gene encodes CDR1 SGHDT and CDR2 YYEEEE. The CDR3 length is 14 residues. V was shortened by 0 bases and J by 5 bases, with 11 bases between the two germline ends. This CDR3 is CASSLEGWITEAFF. For the CDR3, the DNA is TGTGCCAGCAGCTTGGAGGGGTGGATAACTGAAGCTTTCTTT.

This clonotype occurred many times. The rearrangement uses TRBV5-1 and TRBJ1-4; D uncertain. The V gene lost 4 bases and the J gene lost 7 bases, with 14 bases spanning the gap. There are 14 residues in the CDR3. Germline CDR1 and CDR2: SGHRS and YFSETQ. CDR3 protein: CASSPGGGPEKLFF. In DNA, the CDR3 is TGCGCCAGCAGCCCCGGTGGAGGGCCTGAAAAACTGTTTTTT. Based on the CDR3 plus reference TRBV5-1 and TRBJ1-4, the full variable domain is KAGVTQTPRYLIKTRGQQVTLSCSPISGHRSVSWYQQTPGQGLQFLFEYFSETQRNKGNFPGRFSGRQFSNSRSEMNVSTLELGDSALYLCASSPGGGPEKLFFGSGTQLSVL.